The 10 T cell receptor beta chains listed next were all sequenced from one sample in a study of Graves' ophthalmopathy and Graves' hyperthyroidism. The sequenced template was RNA, covering the TCR beta CDR3 region. Scientists carried out first-round RT-PCR using HTBI primers and then a second-round multiplex PCR. TCRdb re-called the multiplex PCR reads through MiXCR, storing one row per CDR3 protein. The sample shows 900,000 to 1,200,000 distinct CDR3 sequences, about 35% of them seen only once. Sample: peripheral blood or thyroid tissue (not recorded which). These receptor sequences come from an adult man with Graves' hyperthyroidism.

This clonotype was observed at least ten times. The genes are TRBV7-9 and TRBJ2-2; TRBD2 is a possible D gene (5 bases). Germline V gene lookup returns CDR1 SEHNR and CDR2 FQNEAQ (reference sequence). The V gene lost 7 bases and the J gene lost 1 base, with 10 bases spanning the gap. This CDR3 has 14 amino acids. The CDR3, as DNA: TGTGCCAGCACTCCCAGCGGGAACACCGGGGAGCTGTTTTTT. Protein: CASTPSGNTGELFF. The variable domain in full, completed from reference TRBV7-9 and TRBJ2-2, reads DTGVSQNPRHKITKRGQNVTFRCDPISEHNRLYWYRQTLGQGPEFLTYFQNEAQLEKSRLLSDRFSAERPKGSFSTLEIQRTEQGDSAMYLCASTPSGNTGELFFGEGSRLTVL.

About this clonotype itself: A single base separates this from a much larger clone, so it may be a read error. This rearrangement joins TRBV11-2 to TRBJ2-7; D is perhaps TRBD1 or TRBD2 (5 bases each). CDR3 length: 11 residues. Germline values: CDR1 SGHAT, CDR2 FQNNGV. This CDR3 is CASGTSDEQHF. CDR3 nucleotide sequence: TGTGCCAGCGGGACCTCGGACGAGCAGCACTTC.

This chain joins TRBV6-5 and TRBJ2-7; D may match TRBD1 or TRBD2 (5 bases each). The CDR3 is 12 residues long. The V end was cut by 8 bases, the J end by 7 bases, with 15 bases between. Germline V gives CDR1 MNHEY, CDR2 SVGAGI. CDR3 residues: CASASNWGEQYF. In DNA form, the CDR3 reads TGTGCCAGCGCCTCGAACTGGGGGGAGCAGTACTTC.

The rearrangement joins TRBV30 to TRBJ2-2; D gene uncertain. V was clipped by 1 base and J by 7 bases, with 7 bases between them. Germline values: CDR1 GTSNPN, CDR2 SVGIG (reference sequence). The CDR3 runs 12 residues. The CDR3 sequence: CAWSAGVGELFF. Written as DNA, the CDR3 is TGTGCCTGGAGTGCAGGCGTCGGGGAGCTGTTTTTT.

The sample holds many counts of this clonotype. The chain is built from TRBV20-1 and TRBJ1-1; D remains ambiguous. The V end lost 4 bases, the J end lost 6 bases, and 12 bases lay between the germline ends. This CDR3 region has 12 residues. CDR1 DFQATT and CDR2 SNEGSKA come from the germline V gene (reference sequence). CDR3 nucleotides: TGCAGTGCTAAAGTGGGAGGAGCTGAAGCTTTCTTT. The encoded protein is CSAKVGGAEAFF.

This clonotype has at least ten counts. The CDR3 sequence is CSVGGGFYEQYF. CDR3 bases: TGCAGCGTTGGGGGGGGGTTTTACGAGCAGTACTTC. V gene TRBV29-1 combines with J gene TRBJ2-7, with 7 bases aligning to TRBD2. This CDR3 has 12 amino acids. Trimming took 4 bases from V and 4 from J; bases not matched to a gene: 4. CDR1 is SQVTM and CDR2 is ANQGSEA in the germline V gene.

This clonotype is a singleton in its sample. A much larger clone differs from this one at a single base, so this may be a read error. V and J are TRBV2 and TRBJ2-5; a weak D match, TRBD1 (5 bases). The CDR3 totals 15 residues. CDR1 is SNHLY and CDR2 is FYNNEI in the germline V gene. The CDR3 is CASSLSGHRQEAQYF. CDR3 nucleotides: TGTGCCAGCAGTTTGTCAGGACATCGACAAGAGGCCCAGTACTTC.

This clonotype was counted many times. V is TRBV7-9 and J is TRBJ2-1, with D unclear. The CDR3 covers 11 residues. V gave up 1 base and J gave up 7 bases, with 2 bases separating them. In germline, CDR1 is SEHNR, CDR2 FQNEAQ (reference sequence). The CDR3 DNA sequence: TGTGCCAGCAGCTTAGAGAATGAGCAGTTCTTC. This gives the protein CASSLENEQFF.

The chain uses TRBV15 and TRBJ1-4; the D is unclear. The V and J ends lost 0 bases and 4 bases respectively, with 12 bases between them. In germline, CDR1 is LNHNV, CDR2 YYDKDF (reference sequence). The CDR3 has 16 residues. This chain's CDR3 is CATSRDPSGINEKLFF. As DNA, the CDR3 is TGTGCCACCAGCAGAGATCCTTCGGGTATTAATGAAAAACTGTTTTTT.

The rearrangement joins TRBV6-5 to TRBJ1-3; perhaps TRBD1 as D (5 bases). The V gene lost 2 bases and the J gene lost 7 bases, with 12 bases spanning the gap. The CDR3 loop spans 14 amino acids. From germline, CDR1 is MNHEY and CDR2 SVGAGI. CDR3: CASSYGAGRNTIYF. The CDR3 DNA sequence: TGTGCCAGCAGTTACGGTGCAGGGAGGAACACCATATATTTT.